The 29 T cell receptor beta chains below come from one sample, sequenced in a study of a mutant IDH1 vaccine in newly diagnosed glioma. Stated time point: baseline, week 1 (first vaccination visit). The treatment was: pre-vaccination baseline after standard-of-care therapy. Measured with immunoSEQ multiplex PCR; TCRdb has only the in-frame clones, and not every one. The profile shows around 87,000 clones, around four fifths of them singletons. The sequences come from PBMCs, collected from a glioma patient treated with radiotherapy, temozolomide or both. The source is a woman aged 50 to 60 with glioma.

The V call is TRBV9, the J call TRBJ2-3, with D possibly being TRBD1 (6 bases). Germline loops: CDR1 SGDLS, CDR2 YYNGEE. The CDR3 runs 14 residues. Between the trimmed V and J ends, which lost 1 base and 4 bases, there was a span of 10 bases. CDR3 coding DNA: TGTGCCAGCAGCGTAACAGGGCGACCAGATACGCAGTATTTT. Amino acid sequence: CASSVTGRPDTQYF. The full variable domain, with the rest looked up from reference TRBV9 and TRBJ2-3, is DSGVTQTPKHLITATGQRVTLRCSPRSGDLSVYWYQQSLDQGLQFLIQYYNGEERAKGNILERFSAQQFPDLHSELNLSSLELGDSALYFCASSVTGRPDTQYFGPGTRLTVL.

The chain links TRBV6-5 to TRBJ2-2; 8 nucleotides align to TRBD1. The CDR3 loop spans 14 amino acids. Germline values: CDR1 MNHEY, CDR2 SVGAGI. J lost 7 bases, V lost 2 bases, and 3 bases had no gene match. The CDR3 is CASSYDRGDGELFF. CDR3 sequence (DNA): TGTGCCAGCAGTTACGACAGGGGCGACGGGGAGCTGTTTTTT.

The CDR3 loop is CASSLGLGELFF. The DNA of the CDR3 is TGTGCCAGCAGTTTAGGACTAGGGGAGCTGTTTTTT. The chain is built from TRBV27 and TRBJ2-2; the D gene is possibly TRBD2 (6 bases). The ends were cut back, 2 bases at V and 8 bases at J, with 6 bases in the middle. This CDR3 contains 12 residues. Per the germline V gene, CDR1 is MNHEY and CDR2 is SMNVEV (reference sequence).

This chain uses TRBV9 with TRBJ1-2; 10 bases map to TRBD1. CDR1 and CDR2 from the germline V gene are SGDLS and YYNGEE. V shed 3 bases, J shed 4 bases, and the junction held 9 bases outside the gene matches. CDR3 length: 16 amino acids. Written as DNA, the CDR3 is TGTGCCAGCAGCGGACGCCGGGACAGGGGCTCCTATGGCTACACCTTC. Its protein is CASSGRRDRGSYGYTF.

The chain combines TRBV4-2 with TRBJ2-3; D is perhaps TRBD2 (6 bases). The CDR3 totals 15 residues. The V and J ends lost 1 base and 5 bases respectively, with 13 bases between them. The V gene's germline CDR1 is LGHNA and CDR2 YNFKEQ. The CDR3 spells CASSQGSGEGDTQYF. The CDR3, as DNA: TGTGCCAGCAGCCAAGGGTCGGGAGAGGGAGATACGCAGTATTTT.

CDR3 nucleotides: TGTGCCAGTAGAGAACAGGGGTTCCTTGAAGCTTTCTTT. Its translation is CASREQGFLEAFF. The chain carries TRBV19 and TRBJ1-1, with TRBD1 matching over 7 bases. With 6 bases clipped from V and 7 bases from J, the junction kept 8 bases outside the gene matches. The CDR3 contains 13 residues. Germline V gives CDR1 LNHDA, CDR2 SQIVND (reference sequence).

This sequence joins TRBV6-5 and TRBJ2-7; either TRBD1 or TRBD2 may fit D (5 bases each). The germline V gene has CDR1 MNHEY and CDR2 SVGAGI. V was trimmed by 6 bases and J by 6 bases, leaving 21 bases between them. This CDR3 spans 15 amino acids. The CDR3 DNA sequence: TGTGCCAGCAGCCCGGGCGTCGATGAGGGGAGCGAGCAGTACTTC. Translation: CASSPGVDEGSEQYF.

The chain is built from TRBV6-1 and TRBJ1-2; D is ambiguous. The length of the CDR3 is 13 residues. Germline V gene data show CDR1 as MNHNS and CDR2 as SASEGT. V was trimmed by 3 bases and J by 4 bases, leaving 9 bases between them. CDR3 region: CASSDQPPYGYTF. The CDR3 DNA is TGTGCCAGCAGTGATCAGCCACCCTATGGCTACACCTTC.

The chain uses TRBV6-1 and TRBJ1-1; 10 bases are shared with TRBD1. Germline-derived CDR1 and CDR2 are MNHNS and SASEGT. The CDR3 is 16 amino acids. V dropped 6 bases and J dropped 3; count of bases not matched to a gene: 10. CDR3 sequence (DNA): TGTGCCAGCAGGGAAACCATCGGGACAGGGGACACTGAAGCTTTCTTT. Translating it yields CASRETIGTGDTEAFF.

V gene TRBV5-1 combines with J gene TRBJ2-1; TRBD1 aligns across 9 bases. CDR3 length: 16 amino acids. CDR1 and CDR2 from the germline V gene are SGHRS and YFSETQ. V lost 4 bases and J lost 1; bases outside the gene matches: 6. CDR3 residues: CASSRWGTGSYNEQFF. In DNA, the CDR3 is TGCGCCAGCAGCAGGTGGGGGACAGGGTCCTACAATGAGCAGTTCTTC.

This clone is a singleton in its sample. The rearrangement joins TRBV6-1 to TRBJ1-1; D call uncertain. The CDR3 is 13 amino acids. With 1 base removed from V and 8 bases from J, the gap between germline ends came to 11 bases. CDR1 and CDR2 (germline): MNHNS, SASEGT. The CDR3 protein is CASSEVASDEAFF. DNA for the CDR3: TGTGCCAGCAGTGAAGTGGCGTCAGACGAAGCTTTCTTT.

The chain has TRBV6-5 and TRBJ2-7; either TRBD1 or TRBD2 may supply D (5 bases each). The germline gives CDR1 MNHEY, CDR2 SVGAGI. V lost 11 bases and J 3 bases, leaving 20 bases between the germline ends. The CDR3 spans 14 residues. The CDR3 spells CAVRGVGEGYEQYF. CDR3 in DNA: TGTGCCGTCCGGGGCGTGGGCGAAGGCTACGAGCAGTACTTC.

This chain joins TRBV7-2 and TRBJ1-5, with 9 bases identical to TRBD1. The CDR3 is 15 amino acids. Germline trimming cut 4 bases from V and 6 bases from J; bases unmatched to any gene: 7. CDR1 and CDR2 from the germline V gene are SGHTA and FQGNSA. The CDR3 loop is CASSSGTGGSQPQHF. CDR3 nucleotide sequence: TGTGCCAGCAGCTCAGGTACAGGGGGCTCTCAGCCCCAGCATTTT.

The rearrangement links TRBV9 to TRBJ2-7; D might be TRBD1 or TRBD2, each matching 5 bases. V shed 6 bases and J shed 7 bases, with 20 bases lying between them. CDR1 is SGDLS and CDR2 is YYNGEE in the germline V gene. This CDR3 region has 14 residues. The CDR3 nucleotides read TGTGCCAGCAACGAGGGACCTACTTTCCTAGAGCAGTACTTC. Protein product: CASNEGPTFLEQYF.

The chain joins TRBV6-1 to TRBJ2-3; D remains unclear. Per germline, CDR1 MNHNS and CDR2 SASEGT. V was shortened by 2 bases and J by 5 bases, with 14 bases between the two germline ends. The CDR3 sequence is 15 residues long. DNA of the CDR3: TGTGCCAGCAGTGAAATGGCAGTGGTTGGAGATACGCAGTATTTT. Protein sequence: CASSEMAVVGDTQYF.

This chain joins TRBV5-1 and TRBJ2-5; the match to TRBD2 covers 12 bases. J was trimmed by 1 base and V by 0 bases; bases with no gene match: 4. This CDR3 region has 17 residues. The germline gives CDR1 SGHRS, CDR2 YFSETQ. The CDR3 DNA is TGCGCCAGCAGCTTGGGACTACTAGCGGGGGGCCAAGAGACCCAGTACTTC. It translates to CASSLGLLAGGQETQYF.

This clone has just one count. V and J are TRBV27 and TRBJ1-6; TRBD1 is a possible D gene (5 bases). The CDR3 is 15 amino acids. V lost 2 bases and J lost 1, with 6 bases in between. CDR1 is MNHEY and CDR2 is SMNVEV in the germline V gene (reference sequence). Here the CDR3 DNA reads TGTGCCAGCAGTTTACGGGGGTCCTATAATTCACCCCTCCACTTT. Its translation is CASSLRGSYNSPLHF.

The CDR3 loop reads CASSESPGSNEKLFF. The DNA of the CDR3 is TGTGCCAGCAGTGAATCACCCGGGTCTAATGAAAAACTGTTTTTT. The chain employs TRBV6-1 and TRBJ1-4; D ambiguous. Germline V CDR1 and CDR2: MNHNS, SASEGT. V was trimmed by 2 bases and J by 3 bases, leaving 10 bases between them. The CDR3 runs to 15 residues.

Only a few counts were recorded for this clone. The chain is built from TRBV18 and TRBJ1-1; 7 bases line up with TRBD1. The germline V gene has CDR1 KGHSH and CDR2 LQKENI. This CDR3 region has 16 residues. The trim removed 0 bases at V and 2 bases at J, leaving 6 bases unmatched. This CDR3 is CASSPPQGLYNTEAFF. In DNA, the CDR3 is TGTGCCAGCTCACCACCACAGGGGCTCTATAACACTGAAGCTTTCTTT.

This sequence joins TRBV7-8 and TRBJ2-1; D call uncertain. Trimming shortened V by 2 bases and J by 7 bases, and 9 bases separated the two germline ends. The length of the CDR3 is 13 residues. CDR1 is SGHVS, CDR2 FQNEAQ, per germline. As DNA, the CDR3 is TGTGCCAGCAGCTTATGGTTACAAAATGAGCAGTTCTTC. Amino acids: CASSLWLQNEQFF.

This chain links TRBV6-6 with TRBJ2-7; D remains ambiguous. The CDR3 totals 11 residues. V lost 5 bases and J lost 3, with 5 bases in between. Per germline, CDR1 MNHNY and CDR2 SVGAGI (reference sequence). The CDR3 bases are TGTGCCAGCAGTGAATTCTACGAGCAGTACTTC. Translated, it gives CASSEFYEQYF.

This chain joins TRBV2 and TRBJ2-3, with D uncertain. The CDR3 covers 12 residues. Trimming removed 7 bases from V and 6 bases from J, with 11 bases in between. Per the germline V gene, CDR1 is SNHLY and CDR2 is FYNNEI. CDR3 bases: TGTGCCAGCAAGCTCTCATCGGATACGCAGTATTTT. It encodes CASKLSSDTQYF.

The chain is built from TRBV5-1 and TRBJ2-7; tentative D call: TRBD1 (5 bases). This CDR3 has 12 residues. The V gene's germline CDR1 is SGHRS and CDR2 YFSETQ. Between the trimmed V and J ends, which lost 3 bases and 6 bases, there was a span of 10 bases. CDR3 region: CASSSRVGEQYF. CDR3 DNA: TGCGCCAGCAGCTCCAGGGTTGGCGAGCAGTACTTC.

The rearrangement links TRBV19 to TRBJ1-2; a weak D match, TRBD1 (5 bases). Trimming took 5 bases from V and 7 from J, leaving 14 bases between them. CDR1 and CDR2 from the germline V gene are LNHDA and SQIVND (reference sequence). The CDR3 sequence is 13 residues long. Here the CDR3 reads CASSATGSPGYTF. The CDR3 nucleotides read TGTGCCAGTAGTGCCACAGGATCTCCTGGCTACACCTTC.

This chain uses TRBV6-6 with TRBJ1-2; 7 nucleotides align to TRBD1. Per the germline V gene, CDR1 is MNHNY and CDR2 is SVGAGI (reference sequence). V lost 6 bases, J lost 2 bases, and 3 bases stayed unmatched. This CDR3 spans 13 amino acids. The chain's CDR3 is CASSSGQNYGYTF. CDR3 nucleotide sequence: TGTGCCAGCAGCTCGGGACAGAACTATGGCTACACCTTC.

The genes are TRBV7-9 and TRBJ2-7; possibly TRBD1 for D (6 bases). The CDR3 is 13 residues long. Germline V CDR1 and CDR2: SEHNR, FQNEAQ (reference sequence). Trimming stripped 1 base from V and 7 bases from J, with 11 bases between. CDR3 amino acids: CASSLGGQGEQYF. The CDR3 nucleotides read TGTGCCAGCAGCTTAGGCGGCCAGGGGGAGCAGTACTTC.

The J gene is TRBJ2-5, the V gene TRBV5-7; TRBD1 or TRBD2 may be the D gene (5 bases each). TRBV5-7 is sorted into the ORF group, with uncertain function. This CDR3 contains 15 residues. Trimming removed 4 bases from V and 2 bases from J, with 15 bases in between. The CDR3 region has the DNA TGTGCCAGCAGCACCCGGGACGTATATCAAGAGACCCAGTACTTC. This codes for CASSTRDVYQETQYF.

The chain links TRBV7-2 to TRBJ2-2; 9 positions match TRBD1. CDR3 length: 14 residues. The V and J ends lost 7 bases and 5 bases, in that order; junction bases with no gene match: 5. Per the germline V gene, CDR1 is SGHTA and CDR2 is FQGNSA. The CDR3 protein is CASKGDRATGELFF. CDR3 DNA: TGTGCCAGCAAAGGGGACAGGGCTACCGGGGAGCTGTTTTTT.

The CDR3 DNA sequence: TGCGCCAGCAGTCCCGGACAGGGAAACATTCAGTACTTC. It is translated as CASSPGQGNIQYF. V is TRBV5-1 and J is TRBJ2-4; 8 bases match TRBD1. With V trimmed by 5 bases and J by 6 bases, 4 bases remained unmatched. The CDR3 contains 13 residues. Germline V lookup: CDR1 SGHRS, CDR2 YFSETQ. The full variable domain, completed using reference TRBV5-1 and TRBJ2-4, is KAGVTQTPRYLIKTRGQQVTLSCSPISGHRSVSWYQQTPGQGLQFLFEYFSETQRNKGNFPGRFSGRQFSNSRSEMNVSTLELGDSALYLCASSPGQGNIQYFGAGTRLSVL.